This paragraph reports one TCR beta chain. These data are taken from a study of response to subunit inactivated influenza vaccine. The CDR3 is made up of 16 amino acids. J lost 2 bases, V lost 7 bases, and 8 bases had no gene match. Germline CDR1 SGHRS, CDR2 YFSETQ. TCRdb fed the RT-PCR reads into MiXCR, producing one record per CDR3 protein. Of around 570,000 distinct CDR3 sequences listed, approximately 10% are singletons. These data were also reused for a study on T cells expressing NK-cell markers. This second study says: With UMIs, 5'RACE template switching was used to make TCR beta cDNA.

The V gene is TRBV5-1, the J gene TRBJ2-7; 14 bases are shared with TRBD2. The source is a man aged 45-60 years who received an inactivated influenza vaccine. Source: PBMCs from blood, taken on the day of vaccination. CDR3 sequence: CASDPPGLAGAYEQYF. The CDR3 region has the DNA TGCGCCAGCGACCCCCCGGGACTAGCGGGAGCCTACGAGCAGTACTTC. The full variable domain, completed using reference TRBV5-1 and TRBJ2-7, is KAGVTQTPRYLIKTRGQQVTLSCSPISGHRSVSWYQQTPGQGLQFLFEYFSETQRNKGNFPGRFSGRQFSNSRSEMNVSTLELGDSALYLCASDPPGLAGAYEQYFGPGTRLTVT.